Each of the 21 T cell receptor beta chains below was sequenced from the same sample in a study of radiotherapy plus CTLA-4 blockade in lung cancer. Data came from immunoSEQ multiplex PCR; TCRdb stores just in-frame clones and leaves some out. In the table there are about 110,000 clones, about 85% of which are singletons. The sample in question was peripheral blood, obtained from a patient treated with radiotherapy plus ipilimumab. The receptors stem from a human donor with non-small cell lung cancer that progressed on radiotherapy plus ipilimumab. Some clones in this sample may be carry-over from other donors' samples.

This clone was detected many times. This rearrangement joins TRBV5-1 to TRBJ2-3; 10 nucleotides match TRBD2. Germline values: CDR1 SGHRS, CDR2 YFSETQ. This CDR3 contains 15 residues. V was clipped by 4 bases and J by 4 bases; unmatched bases: 6. The CDR3 region is CASSSSGGWADTQYF. The CDR3 nucleotides are TGCGCCAGCAGCAGTAGCGGGGGGTGGGCAGATACGCAGTATTTT.

This clone came up a few times. This rearrangement joins TRBV7-2 to TRBJ2-4; 9 bases are a match to TRBD1. The CDR3 runs 15 residues. With V trimmed by 5 bases and J by 9 bases, 11 bases remained unmatched. Germline CDR1 reads SGHTA; CDR2 reads FQGNSA. CDR3 residues: CASSPTLQGAGIQYF. The CDR3 DNA reads as TGTGCCAGCAGCCCCACTTTACAGGGGGCAGGCATTCAGTACTTC.

The chain employs TRBV19 and TRBJ1-1, with TRBD1 matching 9 bases. Germline values: CDR1 LNHDA, CDR2 SQIVND (reference sequence). The V and J ends lost 4 bases and 1 base, in that order; junction bases with no gene match: 7. The CDR3 extends over 16 amino acids. The CDR3, as DNA: TGTGCCAGTAGTAACAGGGGGCCAATTACGAACACTGAAGCTTTCTTT. This encodes CASSNRGPITNTEAFF.

V gene TRBV27 combines with J gene TRBJ1-6; D uncertain. The CDR3 sequence is 14 residues long. The germline gives CDR1 MNHEY, CDR2 SMNVEV (reference sequence). Trimming pared 4 bases from V and 9 bases from J, leaving 13 bases between. The CDR3 is CASSSGWSSSPLHF. In DNA form, the CDR3 reads TGTGCCAGCAGTTCGGGCTGGTCAAGTTCACCCCTCCACTTT.

The chain links TRBV29-1 to TRBJ1-1; perhaps TRBD1 as D (6 bases). In germline, CDR1 is SQVTM, CDR2 ANQGSEA. Trimming left V 5 bases short and J 0 bases short, with 10 bases between. This CDR3 contains 13 residues. The chain's CDR3 is CSVQGSLNTEAFF. CDR3 bases: TGCAGCGTTCAGGGGTCCTTGAACACTGAAGCTTTCTTT.

This chain connects TRBV7-3 to TRBJ2-2, with D possibly being TRBD1 (6 bases). The CDR3 totals 13 residues. The V end was cut by 5 bases, the J end by 7 bases, with 11 bases between. Germline CDR1 SGHTA, CDR2 FQGTGA. The CDR3 nucleotides are TGTGCCAGCAGCCAGGGACACCTCGGGGAGCTGTTTTTT. Amino acids: CASSQGHLGELFF.

The chain recombines TRBV7-3 with TRBJ2-2, with D hard to call. CDR1 is SGHTA and CDR2 is FQGTGA in the germline V gene. The ends were cut back, 5 bases at V and 6 bases at J, with 19 bases in the middle. This CDR3 is built from 16 residues. The DNA for the CDR3 is TGTGCCAGCAGCCCCCACCAGGCATCAACTTCCGGGGAGCTGTTTTTT. The encoded protein is CASSPHQASTSGELFF.

The V gene is TRBV6-5, the J gene TRBJ2-5; TRBD1 agrees at 10 bases. Germline lookup yields CDR1 MNHEY and CDR2 SVGAGI. There are 13 residues in the CDR3. Trimming cost V 8 bases and J 5 bases; bases outside gene matches: 5. The CDR3 sequence: CASWGQGRETQYF. CDR3 DNA sequence: TGTGCCAGCTGGGGACAGGGGAGGGAGACCCAGTACTTC.

CDR3 protein: CASSVRGVGIDEQYF. In DNA, the CDR3 is TGTGCCAGCAGTGTACGGGGGGTGGGGATAGACGAGCAGTACTTC. The rearrangement links TRBV27 to TRBJ2-7; the match to TRBD2 covers 7 bases. Germline CDR1 is MNHEY and CDR2 is SMNVEV (reference sequence). The CDR3 covers 15 residues. Trimming cost V 5 bases and J 5 bases; bases outside gene matches: 12.

The genes are TRBV2 and TRBJ1-1; unclear D gene. The CDR3 contains 12 residues. Germline V gene data show CDR1 as SNHLY and CDR2 as FYNNEI. The ends were cut back, 6 bases at V and 10 bases at J, with 15 bases in the middle. The CDR3 DNA sequence: TGTGCCAGCAGATCTTGGCAAGGGCGAGCTTTCTTT. It codes for CASRSWQGRAFF.

The rearrangement links TRBV11-3 to TRBJ1-1; D might be TRBD1 (5 bases). The length of the CDR3 is 14 residues. Trimming shortened V by 0 bases and J by 1 base, and 6 bases separated the two germline ends. CDR1 is SGHNT and CDR2 is YENEEA in the germline V gene. CDR3 region: CASSLEGGNTEAFF. Here the CDR3 DNA reads TGTGCCAGCAGCTTAGAGGGGGGGAACACTGAAGCTTTCTTT.

The gene calls are TRBV27 and TRBJ2-3; perhaps D is TRBD1 or TRBD2 (5 bases each). The ends were cut back, 0 bases at V and 6 bases at J, with 13 bases in the middle. The germline gives CDR1 MNHEY, CDR2 SMNVEV (reference sequence). This CDR3 comprises 15 residues. The CDR3 sequence: CASSLSGPPWDTQYF. The CDR3 DNA is TGTGCCAGCAGTTTATCGGGACCCCCGTGGGATACGCAGTATTTT.

This sequence joins TRBV29-1 and TRBJ2-3, with D hard to call. CDR3 length: 12 amino acids. CDR1 is SQVTM, CDR2 ANQGSEA, per germline. Trimming pared 6 bases from V and 4 bases from J, leaving 11 bases between. CDR3 sequence reads: CSVGQASDTQYF. In nucleotides, the CDR3 is TGCAGCGTCGGTCAGGCATCAGATACGCAGTATTTT.

This clone came up once. The chain recombines TRBV27 with TRBJ1-2; D is unresolved. Trimming stripped 6 bases from V and 0 bases from J, with 20 bases between. Germline V gene sequence: CDR1 MNHEY, CDR2 SMNVEV (reference sequence). The CDR3 covers 17 residues. The CDR3 here is CASSPASGVGTNYGYTF. In nucleotides, the CDR3 is TGTGCCAGCAGCCCCGCTTCCGGGGTTGGGACTAACTATGGCTACACCTTC.

The gene calls are TRBV5-4 and TRBJ1-6; 9 bases are a match to TRBD1. CDR3 length: 16 amino acids. Trimming removed 4 bases from V and 7 bases from J; junction bases left unmatched: 9. Germline V gene data show CDR1 as SGHNT and CDR2 as YYREEE (reference sequence). The CDR3 coding sequence is TGTGCCAGCAGCCGGATGGACAGGGGTAGGAATTCACCCCTCCACTTT. It yields the protein CASSRMDRGRNSPLHF.

This clone was counted a single time. This rearrangement joins TRBV11-2 to TRBJ2-5; D is possibly TRBD1 or TRBD2 (5 bases each). This CDR3 is built from 13 residues. V dropped 5 bases and J dropped 5 bases, with 12 bases sitting between them. The germline CDR1 and CDR2 sequences are SGHAT and FQNNGV. This CDR3 is CASSNRDRETQYF. In nucleotides, the CDR3 is TGTGCCAGCAGCAACCGGGACCGGGAGACCCAGTACTTC.

V and J are TRBV13 and TRBJ2-1, with TRBD1 matching 11 bases. This CDR3 comprises 15 residues. V shed 5 bases, J shed 7 bases, and the junction held 7 bases outside the gene matches. Looked up from germline, CDR1 is PRHDT and CDR2 is FYEKMQ (reference sequence). CDR3 nucleotides: TGTGCCAGCAGCCAGAGGGGACAGGGGGATAATGAGCAGTTCTTC. It specifies CASSQRGQGDNEQFF.

The rearrangement uses TRBV28 and TRBJ2-7, with D possibly called TRBD1 or TRBD2 (5 bases each). Germline V gene sequence: CDR1 MDHEN, CDR2 SYDVKM. CDR3 length equals 13 residues. V dropped 4 bases and J dropped 3 bases, with 10 bases sitting between them. CDR3 loop: CASSWDRHYEQYF. The CDR3 DNA is TGTGCCAGCAGTTGGGACCGGCACTACGAGCAGTACTTC.

The genes are TRBV27 and TRBJ2-3; 8 bases align to TRBD1. Trimming took 5 bases from V and 5 from J; bases not matched to a gene: 9. Per the germline V gene, CDR1 is MNHEY and CDR2 is SMNVEV (reference sequence). CDR3 size: 15 residues. CDR3 amino acids: CASSPPTGAGDTQYF. In nucleotides, the CDR3 is TGTGCCAGCAGTCCACCGACAGGGGCAGGAGATACGCAGTATTTT.

V is TRBV7-3 and J is TRBJ1-1, with no clear D. V lost 5 bases, J lost 4 bases, and 11 bases lay in between. The CDR3 has 13 residues. From germline, CDR1 is SGHTA and CDR2 FQGTGA. Here the CDR3 DNA reads TGTGCCAGCAGCCCCGGGATCGGCACTGAAGCTTTCTTT. Its protein is CASSPGIGTEAFF.

The chain uses TRBV5-6 and TRBJ2-5; the D gene is possibly TRBD2 (5 bases). Trimming removed 7 bases at V and 5 bases at J, with 18 bases between. The V gene's germline CDR1 is SGHDT and CDR2 YYEEEE. This CDR3 is built from 14 residues. The CDR3 DNA is TGTGCCAGCGCTCCTCGGAGGCGCTGGGAGACCCAGTACTTC. It specifies CASAPRRRWETQYF.